The clone carrying this TCR beta chain was detected a few times. Its antigen is not known. The data originate from a study of T-cell memory formation after mild COVID-19. Study-wide findings and caveats: Second-wave clones with a day 37 peak had unconfirmed SARS-CoV-2 specificity. Pre-infection memory contained some responding clones, which suggested that cross-reactive memory had joined. CD4+ bias marked clones expanding day 15 to 37, unlike balanced contracting clones.

Constant-segment primers and 5'RACE yielded cDNA libraries for TCR alpha and TCR beta, each carrying sample barcodes and UMIs. TCRdb re-derived calls from the 5' RACE reads in MiXCR, one entry per CDR3 protein. The data contain 120,000 to 150,000 distinct CDR3 sequences, roughly 19% of them singletons. The sequence was obtained from an adult woman who had mild COVID-19 (a few samples of this study predate the infection). Cell type and time point are not known. The sequenced sample consisted of PBMCs or a T cell subset sorted from them (not recorded which).

CDR3 in DNA: TGTGCCAGCAGCTTAGGGGAGACTGCACTACCGAACACCGGGGAGCTGTTTTTT. Translated, it gives CASSLGETALPNTGELFF. The chain is built from TRBV7-2 and TRBJ2-2, with a tentative D call TRBD2 (5 bases). Per germline, CDR1 SGHTA and CDR2 FQGNSA. The length of the CDR3 is 18 residues. Trimming shortened V by 1 base and J by 0 bases, and 15 bases separated the two germline ends.